These T cell receptor beta chains were read from a single sample in a study of identical twins' blood T cells. TCRdb used MiXCR to reprocess the 5' RACE reads, holding one entry per CDR3 protein. This sample has around 380,000 distinct CDR3 sequences, with about 28% found just once. The sample comprised PBMCs. The receptors derive from a woman between 18 and 55 years old in good health. Both conserved end residues are part of each CDR3. The D gene is left open where the match is weak. Clone size, where shown, is once, few, many, or a class for clones that have expanded.

j_call	v_call	clone_size	d_call	cdr3_aa	cdr3_nt
TRBJ2-1	TRBV20-1	few	NA	CSASPFRRSSYNEQFF	TGCAGTGCTAGTCCATTCCGGAGGAGCTCCTACAATGAGCAGTTCTTC
TRBJ1-2	TRBV20-1	few	NA	CSAPATKNYGYTF	TGCAGTGCCCCTGCGACCAAAAACTATGGCTACACCTTC
TRBJ2-2	TRBV20-1	NA	TRBD2	CSALAGGPATGELFF	TGCAGTGCTCTAGCGGGAGGGCCGGCCACCGGGGAGCTGTTTTTT
TRBJ1-2	TRBV29-1	NA	TRBD1	CSAVGTGHYGYTF	TGCAGCGCAGTTGGGACAGGACATTATGGCTACACCTTC
TRBJ1-3	TRBV12-3/TRBV12-4	once	NA	CATNSGSGNTIYF	TGTGCCACCAACAGTGGCTCTGGAAACACCATATATTTT
TRBJ2-1	TRBV3-1	NA	TRBD2	CASSQEVSGRGEQFF	TGTGCCAGCAGCCAAGAAGTTAGCGGGAGGGGTGAGCAGTTCTTC
TRBJ1-1	TRBV6-1	NA	NA	CASSRRERAEAFF	TGTGCCAGCAGCCGCAGGGAAAGGGCTGAAGCTTTCTTT
TRBJ2-2	TRBV20-1	NA	NA	CSAQEGNTGELFF	TGCAGTGCTCAAGAGGGTAATACCGGGGAGCTGTTTTTT
TRBJ2-2	TRBV9	NA	NA	CASRDTTANTGELFF	TGTGCCAGCAGGGATACAACCGCGAACACCGGGGAGCTGTTTTTT
TRBJ2-2	TRBV7-9	few	TRBD2	CASSFAGGPTGELFF	TGTGCCAGCAGCTTCGCGGGGGGGCCAACCGGGGAGCTGTTTTTT
TRBJ1-2	TRBV4-1	NA	NA	CASSQSAGSGYTF	TGCGCCAGCAGCCAATCGGCAGGATCTGGCTACACCTTC
TRBJ1-3	TRBV13	many	NA	CASTFSFGNTIYF	TGTGCCAGCACCTTCTCCTTTGGAAACACCATATATTTT
TRBJ2-4	TRBV7-8	once	NA	CASSLASTTAKNIQYF	TGTGCCAGCAGCTTAGCCTCGACAACAGCCAAAAACATTCAGTACTTC
TRBJ2-1	TRBV29-1	many	TRBD1	CSVEERGTGRYNEQFF	TGCAGCGTTGAAGAGCGAGGGACAGGTAGATACAATGAGCAGTTCTTC
TRBJ2-1	TRBV10-3	NA	TRBD2	CAISDGTSGANYNEQFF	TGTGCCATCAGCGACGGGACTAGCGGGGCCAATTACAATGAGCAGTTCTTC
TRBJ1-4	TRBV4-2	many	TRBD1	CASSQVGDRLFF	TGTGCCAGCAGCCAAGTGGGGGACAGACTGTTTTTT
TRBJ2-4	TRBV29-1	many	NA	CSVVGVAKNIQYF	TGCAGCGTCGTGGGGGTAGCCAAAAACATTCAGTACTTC
TRBJ1-1	TRBV27	few	NA	CASSLMPLDTEAFF	TGTGCCAGCAGTTTGATGCCCCTGGACACTGAAGCTTTCTTT
TRBJ2-5	TRBV19	few	NA	CASSIEGGGTQYF	TGTGCCAGTAGTATAGAAGGCGGTGGGACCCAGTACTTC
TRBJ1-1	TRBV6-6	NA	NA	CASSVSVPTEAFF	TGTGCCAGCAGCGTTAGTGTCCCCACTGAAGCTTTCTTT
TRBJ2-7	TRBV4-2	many	NA	CASSQEHQSSYEQYF	TGTGCCAGCAGCCAAGAACACCAGAGCTCCTACGAGCAGTACTTC
TRBJ2-3	TRBV6-1	few	NA	CASSEPGGTDTQYF	TGTGCCAGCAGTGAACCTGGGGGAACAGATACGCAGTATTTT
TRBJ1-5	TRBV19	NA	NA	CASSMGREIGNQPQHF	TGTGCCAGTAGTATGGGCAGGGAAATCGGCAATCAGCCCCAGCATTTT
TRBJ1-1	TRBV25-1	few	NA	CASSGDSFKAFF	TGTGCCAGCAGTGGTGACAGTTTCAAAGCTTTCTTT
TRBJ1-1	TRBV28	NA	NA	CACSLPINRDRNTEAFF	TGTGCCTGCAGTTTACCTATCAATAGGGACCGAAACACTGAAGCTTTCTTT
TRBJ2-1	TRBV10-3	few	TRBD2	CAISAGLAGGGWDEQFF	TGTGCCATCAGTGCCGGACTAGCGGGAGGTGGATGGGATGAGCAGTTCTTC
TRBJ1-2	TRBV27	NA	NA	CASSLAGAHGYTF	TGTGCCAGCAGTTTAGCAGGGGCCCATGGCTACACCTTC
TRBJ1-5	TRBV7-8	few	NA	CASSFSTGGDNSNQPQHF	TGTGCCAGCAGCTTCTCTACGGGGGGAGATAATAGCAATCAGCCCCAGCATTTT
TRBJ2-1	TRBV10-1	few	NA	CASSELGARENEQFF	TGCGCCAGCAGTGAGCTAGGGGCTCGGGAGAATGAGCAGTTCTTC
TRBJ1-1	TRBV4-3	NA	NA	CASSQESGGRAFF	TGCGCCAGCAGCCAAGAGTCCGGGGGGAGAGCTTTCTTT
TRBJ2-7	TRBV20-1	few	NA	CSARGDVYEQYF	TGCAGTGCTAGGGGCGATGTCTACGAGCAGTACTTC
TRBJ1-1	TRBV29-1	NA	NA	CSVAPRGGANEAFF	TGCAGCGTTGCCCCCCGGGGGGGTGCGAATGAAGCTTTCTTT
TRBJ2-7	TRBV20-1	NA	NA	CSARDLLQGSYEQYF	TGCAGTGCTAGAGACCTTTTACAGGGTAGTTACGAGCAGTACTTC
TRBJ1-1	TRBV5-1	NA	NA	CASSLLTSNTEAFF	TGCGCCAGCAGCTTGCTTACCTCGAACACTGAAGCTTTCTTT
TRBJ1-4	TRBV5-1	few	NA	CASSLQDGEKLFF	TGCGCCAGCAGCTTACAGGACGGTGAAAAACTGTTTTTT
TRBJ2-7	TRBV12-3/TRBV12-4	once	TRBD1	CASSFPPGQGTYEQYF	TGTGCCAGCAGTTTTCCCCCGGGACAGGGTACCTACGAGCAGTACTTC
TRBJ1-4	TRBV20-1	few	NA	CSGGLQANEKLFF	TGCTCTGGGGGGCTCCAGGCTAATGAAAAACTGTTTTTT